This T cell receptor beta chain was sequenced during a study of cytomegalovirus exposure and HLA in healthy donors. In the PCR, 60 Vbeta and 13 Jbeta primers were used. The assay was immunoSEQ multiplex PCR, and TCRdb's table has in-frame clones only and misses some. The table shows around 96,000 clones, with around 82% occurring only once. Germline V CDR1 and CDR2: LGHNA, YNFKEQ. After removal of 0 bases from V and 6 bases from J, the junction contained 9 bases not matched to a gene. CDR3 length: 17 amino acids. The sample consisted of PBMCs. The rearrangement uses TRBV4-2 and TRBJ2-2; 8 bases align to TRBD2. The clonotype comes from a man between 18 and 35 years old in good health and CMV-seronegative. DNA for the CDR3: TGTGCCAGCAGCCAAGAAACGGGGGCGCGGGGGGCCGGGGAGCTGTTTTTT. Its protein product is CASSQETGARGAGELFF.